A selection of T cell receptor beta chains follows, all from one sample in a study of T cells after posttransplantation cyclophosphamide. The table came from immunoSEQ multiplex PCR; TCRdb's copy has only in-frame clones and leaves some out. Sampling found approximately 15,000 clones, none seen once. The input for sequencing was PBMCs, taken after allogeneic stem cell transplant with posttransplant cyclophosphamide. The receptors were gathered from a female patient between 30 and 45 years old who received an allogeneic stem cell transplant from a related donor, was CMV-positive, and had no GVHD. These T cells may partly come from the graft donor. Each CDR3 is given with its conserved first and last residue. The order of the fields is V gene, J gene, clone size, D gene, CDR3 DNA, CDR3 protein. A D gene is named only where the DNA matches it firmly. Where a row states a size, it is once, few, many or the class of an expanded clone; other rows omit it.

TRBV15	TRBJ2-7	many	TRBD1	TGTGCCACCAGCGACAGGGGGTCGAGTGTAGGCTACGAGCAGTACTTC	CATSDRGSSVGYEQYF
TRBV27	TRBJ2-2	many	-	TGTGCCAGCAAACTAGTAAACACCGGGGAGCTGTTTTTT	CASKLVNTGELFF
TRBV28	TRBJ2-5	many	TRBD1	TGTGCCAGCAGTTTCCCGGACAGGGAAGAGACCCAGTACTTC	CASSFPDREETQYF
TRBV14	TRBJ2-1	many	TRBD2	TGTGCCAGCAGCGCCCGATGGGGACTAGCGGGAGGCGGCGAGCAGTTCTTC	CASSARWGLAGGGEQFF
TRBV28	TRBJ1-6	-	TRBD1	TGTGCCAGCAGTTTCGCCAGGGGGAATTCACCCCTCCACTTT	CASSFARGNSPLHF
TRBV28	TRBJ2-7	few	TRBD2	TGTGCCAGCCGGCGGGGGTGGCCTAACTACGAGCAGTACTTC	CASRRGWPNYEQYF
TRBV9	TRBJ2-3	many	TRBD2	TGTGCCAGCAGCGTTACTAGCGGGATTAGCACAGATACGCAGTATTTT	CASSVTSGISTDTQYF
TRBV7-9	TRBJ2-1	many	TRBD1	TGTGCCAGCAGGACAGGTATCCGGGACAGGAATGACAATGAGCAGTTCTTC	CASRTGIRDRNDNEQFF
TRBV4-1	TRBJ2-7	many	-	TGCGCCAGCAGCCTAAGAACCCAGGCCCCTTACGAGCAGTACTTC	CASSLRTQAPYEQYF
TRBV28	TRBJ2-3	many	TRBD2	TGTGCCAGCAGTTTGGATCCTAGCGGGAGGGCGGCAGATACGCAGTATTTT	CASSLDPSGRAADTQYF
TRBV19	TRBJ2-4	many	TRBD1	TGTGCCAGTTCCGGGACAGAAGTAGCCAAAAACATTCAGTACTTC	CASSGTEVAKNIQYF
TRBV5-4	TRBJ1-6	many	TRBD1	TGTGCCAGCAGCCCCGGACAGGGTGAGGGTAATTCACCCCTCCACTTT	CASSPGQGEGNSPLHF
TRBV10-1	TRBJ2-5	many	TRBD2	TGCGCCAGCAGTGACCGAGCGGGAGACGTCGAGACCCAGTACTTC	CASSDRAGDVETQYF
TRBV5-5	TRBJ1-5	many	TRBD1	TGTGCCAGCAGCTCGGGACAGGGCCAGCAGCCCCAGCATTTT	CASSSGQGQQPQHF
TRBV27	TRBJ2-3	many	-	TGTGCCAGCAGCCTCCTAACCCGCACAGATACGCAGTATTTT	CASSLLTRTDTQYF
TRBV7-2	TRBJ2-2	many	-	TGTGCCAGCAGTACACAGCCGCCAATGAACACCGGGGAGCTGTTTTTT	CASSTQPPMNTGELFF
TRBV4-3	TRBJ2-3	many	TRBD1	TGCGCCAGCAGCCAAGGACAGGGGGGCGGCACAGATACGCAGTATTTT	CASSQGQGGGTDTQYF
TRBV11-2	TRBJ2-5	many	-	TGTGCCAGCAGCCTCGGGACTGTTCAAGAGACCCAGTACTTC	CASSLGTVQETQYF
TRBV5-1	TRBJ2-7	many	TRBD1	TGCGCCAGCAGCTTGCCGTACCCAGGGGGTGGGGAGCAGTACTTC	CASSLPYPGGGEQYF
TRBV27	TRBJ2-1	many	-	TGTGCCAGCAGAGAAGCGGACAATGAGCAGTTCTTC	CASREADNEQFF
TRBV27	TRBJ2-7	many	TRBD2	TGTGCCAGCAGTTTGGTCCGGACTAGCGGTTCCTACGAGCAGTACTTC	CASSLVRTSGSYEQYF
TRBV14	TRBJ2-3	many	-	TGTGCCAGCAGCCAACTATACCGGGACTTAAGCACAGATACGCAGTATTTT	CASSQLYRDLSTDTQYF
TRBV20-1	TRBJ2-7	medium-sized	TRBD2	TGCAGTGCTACTGAGGGTGCGGGAGTCTACTTC	CSATEGAGVYF
TRBV5-8	TRBJ2-5	many	TRBD1	TGTGCCAGCAGCCGGGACAGGGGGGGGAGTCAAGAGACCCAGTACTTC	CASSRDRGGSQETQYF
TRBV7-2	TRBJ2-7	many	TRBD2	TGTGCCAGCAGCGCTAGCGGAAGCTCCTACGAGCAGTACTTC	CASSASGSSYEQYF
TRBV6-6	TRBJ1-5	many	-	TGTGCCAGCAGTTCCCGACAGGCAACAAGCAATCAGCCCCAGCATTTT	CASSSRQATSNQPQHF
TRBV30	TRBJ2-7	many	-	TGTGCCTCGGGCGGGGCCTCGGGCGAGCAGTACTTC	CASGGASGEQYF
TRBV6-4	TRBJ2-2	many	TRBD1	TGTGCCAGCAGTGACGAACCCGGGACAGGCCGTACCGGGGAGCTGTTTTTT	CASSDEPGTGRTGELFF
TRBV28	TRBJ2-7	-	TRBD2	TGTGCCAGCAATCTCCCGGGACTAGCATACGAGCAGTACTTC	CASNLPGLAYEQYF
TRBV28	TRBJ2-2	many	TRBD2	TGTGCCAACAAAGGTCCCGGACTAGCGGGAGGCCCGAACACCGGGGAGCTGTTTTTT	CANKGPGLAGGPNTGELFF
TRBV11-2	TRBJ1-1	medium-sized	-	TGTGCCAGCAGCTTTATCGTAGGGACTACTGAAGCTTTCTTT	CASSFIVGTTEAFF
TRBV6-1	TRBJ1-5	many	-	TGTGCCAGCAGTGACTGGGCCCAGCCCCAGCATTTT	CASSDWAQPQHF
TRBV19	TRBJ1-1	medium-sized	-	TGTGCCAGTAGTATCCCCCAGGGTATGAACACTGAAGCTTTCTTT	CASSIPQGMNTEAFF
TRBV29-1	TRBJ2-3	many	TRBD2	TGCAGCGTTGAATGGGGGGGGGAGGGCCGCACAGATACGCAGTATTTT	CSVEWGGEGRTDTQYF
TRBV30	TRBJ2-3	many	TRBD2	TGTGCCTGGAGTCTAGCGGGAGATTTAGATACGCAGTATTTT	CAWSLAGDLDTQYF
TRBV7-8	TRBJ2-7	many	TRBD2	TGTGCCAGCAGTCACGGGAGGTTCACCGACGAGCAGTACTTC	CASSHGRFTDEQYF
TRBV9	TRBJ2-1	many	TRBD2	TGTGCCAGCAGCCCCAGACTAGCACCAGATTGGGATGAGCAGTTCTTC	CASSPRLAPDWDEQFF
TRBV11-2	TRBJ2-3	many	-	TGTGCCAGCAGCTTAAAAGCGTCTTTCACAGATACGCAGTATTTT	CASSLKASFTDTQYF
TRBV4-2	TRBJ2-3	many	TRBD2	TGTGCCAGCAGCCAAGCTGTAGACCTAGTCTATTATTCGACTAGCAATCACGCAGATACGCAGTATTTT	CASSQAVDLVYYSTSNHADTQYF
TRBV2	TRBJ2-7	many	TRBD1	TGTGCCAGCAGTCCTGACAGGGCCCTCTACGAGCAGTACTTC	CASSPDRALYEQYF
TRBV7-8	TRBJ2-3	many	TRBD2	TGTGCCAGCAGCTCACTAGCGGGAGTCCCAGATACGCAGTATTTT	CASSSLAGVPDTQYF
TRBV27	TRBJ2-7	many	-	TGTGCCAGCAGTTCTCAAGACAGGTACGAGCAGTACTTC	CASSSQDRYEQYF
TRBV10-3	TRBJ1-1	medium-sized	-	TGTGCCATCAGTGAGAGTACAGGGAACACTGAAGCTTTCTTT	CAISESTGNTEAFF
TRBV4-1	TRBJ1-1	many	TRBD1	TGCGCCAGCAGCCGGGGACAGGCAAACACTGAAGCTTTCTTT	CASSRGQANTEAFF
TRBV27	TRBJ1-2	many	TRBD1	TGTGCCAGCAAAGGGACAGGGGCTAACTATGGCTACACCTTC	CASKGTGANYGYTF
TRBV7-3	TRBJ2-1	many	-	TGTGCCAGCAGCTTACGTGTGGCTCTAGCTTCCTACAATGAGCAGTTCTTC	CASSLRVALASYNEQFF
TRBV5-8	TRBJ2-2	many	TRBD1	TGTGCCAGCAGCTTGAGTGGACAGGGATTCACCGGGGAGCTGTTTTTT	CASSLSGQGFTGELFF
TRBV4-1	TRBJ1-1	many	-	TGCGCCAGCAGCCACCTCGTGGGGCTCTTGAACACTGAAGCTTTCTTT	CASSHLVGLLNTEAFF
TRBV15	TRBJ1-3	many	-	TGTGCCACCAGCAGAGACAGGGGCCCTGGAAACACCATATATTTT	CATSRDRGPGNTIYF
TRBV27	TRBJ2-3	many	-	TGTGCCAGCAGTTTACTACAGGGTGGGCATACGCAGTATTTT	CASSLLQGGHTQYF
TRBV19	TRBJ1-1	many	-	TGTGCCAGTAGTATTGCCAGGGCCACTGAAGCTTTCTTT	CASSIARATEAFF
TRBV19	TRBJ2-2	many	-	TGTGCCAGTAGTATAGAGAGAGCCACCGGGGAGCTGTTTTTT	CASSIERATGELFF
TRBV11-2	TRBJ2-1	many	TRBD1	TGTGCCAGCAGCATCCGGGACAGGGCCGTCGATGAGCAGTTCTTC	CASSIRDRAVDEQFF
TRBV28	TRBJ1-4	many	-	TGTGCCAGCAGCCTGTCGGGGTCTAATGAAAAACTGTTTTTT	CASSLSGSNEKLFF